This T cell receptor beta chain was sequenced during a study of shared clonotypes between healthy human individuals. Study results and limitations: It was only blood that was sampled, and tissue repertoires likely differ.

The CDR3 extends over 14 amino acids. Germline V gives CDR1 MNHNY, CDR2 SVGAGI (reference sequence). Trimming cost V 1 base and J 6 bases, with 10 bases left between them. Notes on this clone: The antigen is undetermined.

Some clones are missing from TCRdb's copy, which holds only in-frame ones; the method was immunoSEQ multiplex PCR. This table has approximately 2.5 million clones, roughly 92% appearing once. The chain joins TRBV6-6 to TRBJ1-5; D gene unclear. The sequencing sample was made of naive CD4+ T cells sorted from blood. Stated subset: CD45RA+ positively selected. This TCR derives from a man aged 18-30 years in good health. CDR3 nucleotide sequence: TGTGCCAGCAGTTACTTAGGTGTCGGTCAGCCCCAGCATTTT. Its translation: CASSYLGVGQPQHF.